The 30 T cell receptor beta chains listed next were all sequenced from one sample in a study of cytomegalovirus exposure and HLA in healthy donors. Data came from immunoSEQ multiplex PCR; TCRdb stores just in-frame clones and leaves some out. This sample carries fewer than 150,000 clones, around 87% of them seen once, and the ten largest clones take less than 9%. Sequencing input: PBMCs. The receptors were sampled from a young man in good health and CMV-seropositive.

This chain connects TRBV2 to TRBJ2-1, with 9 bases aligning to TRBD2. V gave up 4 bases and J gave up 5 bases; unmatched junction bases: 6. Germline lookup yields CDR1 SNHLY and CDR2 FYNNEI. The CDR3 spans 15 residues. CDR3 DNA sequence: TGTGCCAGCAGTGTTTCGGCGGGAGGGGACAATGAGCAGTTCTTC. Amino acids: CASSVSAGGDNEQFF.

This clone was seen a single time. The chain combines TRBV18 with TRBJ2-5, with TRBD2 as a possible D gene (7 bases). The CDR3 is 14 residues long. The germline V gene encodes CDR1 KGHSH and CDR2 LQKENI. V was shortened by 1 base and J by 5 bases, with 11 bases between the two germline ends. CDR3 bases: TGTGCCAGCTCACCACGGCGGGGGCCGGAGACCCAGTACTTC. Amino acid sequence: CASSPRRGPETQYF.

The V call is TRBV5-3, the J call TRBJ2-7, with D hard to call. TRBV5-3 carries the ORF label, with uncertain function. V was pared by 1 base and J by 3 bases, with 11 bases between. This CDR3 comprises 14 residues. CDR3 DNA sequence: TGTGCCAGAAGCTTGAGTACGGTACTCTACGAGCAGTACTTC. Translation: CARSLSTVLYEQYF.

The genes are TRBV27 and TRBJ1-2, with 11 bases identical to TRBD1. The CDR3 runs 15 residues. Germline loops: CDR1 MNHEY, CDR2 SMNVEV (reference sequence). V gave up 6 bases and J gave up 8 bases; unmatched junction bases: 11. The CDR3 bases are TGTGCCAGCAGACCCGGGACAGGGGGAATGGGCGGCTACACCTTC. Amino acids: CASRPGTGGMGGYTF.

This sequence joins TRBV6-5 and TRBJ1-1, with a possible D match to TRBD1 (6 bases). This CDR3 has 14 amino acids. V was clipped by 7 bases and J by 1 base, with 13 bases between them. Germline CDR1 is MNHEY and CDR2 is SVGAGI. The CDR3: CASMDSFPNTEAFF. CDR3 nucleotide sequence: TGTGCCAGCATGGACAGTTTCCCGAACACTGAAGCTTTCTTT.

Here the CDR3 reads CASSIGTARRIDTEAFF. The DNA for the CDR3 is TGTGCCAGTAGTATAGGAACAGCCAGGAGGATTGACACTGAAGCTTTCTTT. This chain joins TRBV19 and TRBJ1-1; no clear D gene. The CDR3 sequence is 17 residues long. The germline V gene has CDR1 LNHDA and CDR2 SQIVND (reference sequence). V lost 1 base and J lost 3, with 18 bases in between.

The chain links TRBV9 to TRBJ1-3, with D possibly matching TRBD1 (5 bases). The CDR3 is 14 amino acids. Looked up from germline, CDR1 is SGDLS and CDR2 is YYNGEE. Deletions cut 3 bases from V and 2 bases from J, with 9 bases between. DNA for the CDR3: TGTGCCAGCAGCGCCCAGGGTCCTGGAAACACCATATATTTT. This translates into CASSAQGPGNTIYF.

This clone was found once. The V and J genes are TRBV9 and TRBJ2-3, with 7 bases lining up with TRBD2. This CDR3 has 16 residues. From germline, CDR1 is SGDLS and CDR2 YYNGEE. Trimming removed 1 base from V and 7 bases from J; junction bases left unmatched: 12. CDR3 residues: CASSVQGGGGRNTQYF. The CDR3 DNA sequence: TGTGCCAGCAGCGTACAGGGTGGGGGGGGTCGAAATACGCAGTATTTT. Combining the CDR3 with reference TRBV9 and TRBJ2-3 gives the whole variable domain DSGVTQTPKHLITATGQRVTLRCSPRSGDLSVYWYQQSLDQGLQFLIQYYNGEERAKGNILERFSAQQFPDLHSELNLSSLELGDSALYFCASSVQGGGGRNTQYFGPGTRLTVL.

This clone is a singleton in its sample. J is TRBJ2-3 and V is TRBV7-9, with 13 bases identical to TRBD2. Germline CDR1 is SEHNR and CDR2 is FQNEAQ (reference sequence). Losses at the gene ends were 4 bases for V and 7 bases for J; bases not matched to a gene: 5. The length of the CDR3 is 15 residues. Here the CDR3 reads CASSSGTSGMNTQYF. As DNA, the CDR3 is TGTGCCAGCAGCTCCGGGACTAGCGGGATGAATACGCAGTATTTT.

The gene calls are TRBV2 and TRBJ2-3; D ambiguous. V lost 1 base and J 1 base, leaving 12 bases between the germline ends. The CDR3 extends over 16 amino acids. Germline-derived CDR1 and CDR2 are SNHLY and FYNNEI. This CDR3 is CASSEGLNEGTDTQYF. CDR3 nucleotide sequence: TGTGCCAGCAGTGAAGGACTCAACGAGGGCACAGATACGCAGTATTTT.

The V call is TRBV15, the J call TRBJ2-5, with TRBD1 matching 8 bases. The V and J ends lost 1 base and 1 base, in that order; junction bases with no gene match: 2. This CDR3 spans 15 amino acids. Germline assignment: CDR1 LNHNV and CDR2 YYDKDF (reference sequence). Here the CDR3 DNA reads TGTGCCACCAGCAGAGGTGGGACAGGCCAAGAGACCCAGTACTTC. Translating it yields CATSRGGTGQETQYF.

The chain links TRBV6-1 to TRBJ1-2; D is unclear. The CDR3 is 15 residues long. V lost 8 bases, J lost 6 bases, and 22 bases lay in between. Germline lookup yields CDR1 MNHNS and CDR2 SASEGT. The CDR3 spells CASPRREGEIDGYTF. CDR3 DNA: TGTGCCAGCCCCAGAAGGGAGGGTGAGATAGATGGCTACACCTTC.

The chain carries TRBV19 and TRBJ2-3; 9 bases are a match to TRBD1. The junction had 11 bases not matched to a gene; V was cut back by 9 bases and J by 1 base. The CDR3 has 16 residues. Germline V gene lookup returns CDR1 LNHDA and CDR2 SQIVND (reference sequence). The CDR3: CARTGGEQICTDTQYF. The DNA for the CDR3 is TGTGCCAGAACAGGGGGCGAACAAATATGCACAGATACGCAGTATTTT.

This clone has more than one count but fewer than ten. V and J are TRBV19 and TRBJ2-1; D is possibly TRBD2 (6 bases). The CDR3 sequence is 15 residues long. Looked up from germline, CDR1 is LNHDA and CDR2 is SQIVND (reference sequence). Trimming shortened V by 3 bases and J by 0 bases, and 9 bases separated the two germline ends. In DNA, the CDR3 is TGTGCCAGTAGTATGGAGGGGAGCTCCTACAATGAGCAGTTCTTC. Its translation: CASSMEGSSYNEQFF.

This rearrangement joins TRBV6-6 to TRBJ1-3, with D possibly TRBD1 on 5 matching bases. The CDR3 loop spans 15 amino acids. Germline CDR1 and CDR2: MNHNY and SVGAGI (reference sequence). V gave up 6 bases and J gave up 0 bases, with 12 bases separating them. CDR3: CASSTDRTSGNTIYF. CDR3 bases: TGTGCCAGCAGCACTGACAGAACCTCTGGAAACACCATATATTTT.

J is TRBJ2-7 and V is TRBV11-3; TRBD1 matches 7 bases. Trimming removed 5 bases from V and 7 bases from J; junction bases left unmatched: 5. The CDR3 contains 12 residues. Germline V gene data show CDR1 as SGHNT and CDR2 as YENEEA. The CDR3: CASSTKDREQYF. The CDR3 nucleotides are TGTGCCAGCAGCACGAAGGACAGGGAGCAGTACTTC.

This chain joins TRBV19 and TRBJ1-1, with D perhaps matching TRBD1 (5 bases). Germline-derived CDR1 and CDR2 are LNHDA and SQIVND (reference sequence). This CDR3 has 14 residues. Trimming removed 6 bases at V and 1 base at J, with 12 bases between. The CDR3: CASRFHQGNTEAFF. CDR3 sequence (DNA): TGTGCCAGTAGATTTCATCAGGGGAACACTGAAGCTTTCTTT.

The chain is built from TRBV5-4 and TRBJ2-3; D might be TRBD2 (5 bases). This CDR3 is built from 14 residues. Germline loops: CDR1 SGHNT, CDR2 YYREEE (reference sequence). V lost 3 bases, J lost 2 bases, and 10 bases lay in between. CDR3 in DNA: TGTGCCAGCAGCTCAACTCGGGACACAGATACGCAGTATTTT. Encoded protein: CASSSTRDTDTQYF.

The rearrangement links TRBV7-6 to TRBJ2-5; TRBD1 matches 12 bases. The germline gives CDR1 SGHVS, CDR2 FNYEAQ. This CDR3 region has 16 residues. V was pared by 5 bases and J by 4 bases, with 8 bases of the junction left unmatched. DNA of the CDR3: TGTGCCAGCAGCCCTCGGGACAGGGGGCGAGGAGAGACCCAGTACTTC. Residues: CASSPRDRGRGETQYF.

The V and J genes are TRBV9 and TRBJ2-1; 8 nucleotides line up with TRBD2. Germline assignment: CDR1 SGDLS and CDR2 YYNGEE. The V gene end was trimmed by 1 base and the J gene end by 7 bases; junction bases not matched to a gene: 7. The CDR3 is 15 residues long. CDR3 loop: CASSVLGRAGNEQFF. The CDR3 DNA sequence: TGTGCCAGCAGCGTACTCGGGAGGGCCGGAAATGAGCAGTTCTTC.

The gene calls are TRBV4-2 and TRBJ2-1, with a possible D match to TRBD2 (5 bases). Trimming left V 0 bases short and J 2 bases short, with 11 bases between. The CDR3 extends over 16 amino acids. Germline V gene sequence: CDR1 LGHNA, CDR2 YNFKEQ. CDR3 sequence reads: CASSQDLTGTYNEQFF. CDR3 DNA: TGTGCCAGCAGCCAAGATTTGACGGGGACCTACAATGAGCAGTTCTTC.

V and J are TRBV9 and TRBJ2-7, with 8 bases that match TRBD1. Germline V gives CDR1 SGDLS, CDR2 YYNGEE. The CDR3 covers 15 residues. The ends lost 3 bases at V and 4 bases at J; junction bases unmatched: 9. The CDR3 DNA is TGTGCCAGCAGCGCACCGGGACAGGTACCTTACGAGCAGTACTTC. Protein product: CASSAPGQVPYEQYF.

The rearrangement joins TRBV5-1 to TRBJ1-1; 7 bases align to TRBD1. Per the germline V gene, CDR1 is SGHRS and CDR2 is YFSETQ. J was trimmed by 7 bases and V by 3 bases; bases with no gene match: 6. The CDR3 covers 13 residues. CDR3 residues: CASSYQGQVEAFF. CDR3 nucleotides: TGCGCCAGCAGCTACCAAGGACAGGTTGAAGCTTTCTTT.

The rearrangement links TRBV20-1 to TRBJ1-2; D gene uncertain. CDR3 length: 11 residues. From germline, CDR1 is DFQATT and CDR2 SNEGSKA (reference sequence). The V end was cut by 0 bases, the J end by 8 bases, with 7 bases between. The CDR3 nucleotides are TGCAGTGCTAGAGACGCGACAGGCTACACCTTC. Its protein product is CSARDATGYTF.

The chain's CDR3 is CATSREPGTAWGNQPQHF. In DNA, the CDR3 is TGTGCCACCAGCAGAGAGCCCGGGACAGCCTGGGGCAATCAGCCCCAGCATTTT. The rearrangement links TRBV15 to TRBJ1-5, with 7 nucleotides matching TRBD1. The V and J ends lost 0 bases and 2 bases, in that order; junction bases with no gene match: 10. The CDR3 consists of 18 residues. In germline, CDR1 is LNHNV, CDR2 YYDKDF (reference sequence).

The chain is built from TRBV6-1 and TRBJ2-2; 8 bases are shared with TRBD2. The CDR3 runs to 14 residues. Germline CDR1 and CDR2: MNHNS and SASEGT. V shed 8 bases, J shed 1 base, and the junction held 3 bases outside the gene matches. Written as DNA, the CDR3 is TGTGCCAGCTGCGGGAGGCTGAACACCGGGGAGCTGTTTTTT. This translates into CASCGRLNTGELFF.

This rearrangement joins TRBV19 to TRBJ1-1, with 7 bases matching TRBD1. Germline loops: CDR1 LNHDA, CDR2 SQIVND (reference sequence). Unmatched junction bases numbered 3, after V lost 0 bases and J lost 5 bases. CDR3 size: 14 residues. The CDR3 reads CASSIDGQVTEAFF. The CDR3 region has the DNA TGTGCCAGTAGTATAGACGGACAGGTGACTGAAGCTTTCTTT.

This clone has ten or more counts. The CDR3 reads CASDREADNSPLHF. CDR3 DNA sequence: TGTGCCAGCGACCGGGAGGCAGATAATTCACCCCTCCACTTT. V gene TRBV6-1 combines with J gene TRBJ1-6; D not resolved. This CDR3 spans 14 amino acids. Germline loops: CDR1 MNHNS, CDR2 SASEGT. V gave up 8 bases and J gave up 5 bases, with 13 bases separating them.

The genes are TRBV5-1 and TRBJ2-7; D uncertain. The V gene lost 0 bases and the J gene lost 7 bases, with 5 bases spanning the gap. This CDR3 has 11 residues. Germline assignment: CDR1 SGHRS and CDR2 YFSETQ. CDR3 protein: CASSLVGEQYF. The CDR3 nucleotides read TGCGCCAGCAGCTTGGTCGGTGAGCAGTACTTC.

DNA for the CDR3: TGCGCCAGCAGCTTTGGCGGGGTGAGCTACAATGAGCAGTTCTTC. Its translation is CASSFGGVSYNEQFF. The V gene is TRBV5-1, the J gene TRBJ2-1; the D gene is possibly TRBD2 (6 bases). The CDR3 has 15 amino acids. Trimming took 2 bases from V and 3 from J, leaving 12 bases between them. Germline values: CDR1 SGHRS, CDR2 YFSETQ.